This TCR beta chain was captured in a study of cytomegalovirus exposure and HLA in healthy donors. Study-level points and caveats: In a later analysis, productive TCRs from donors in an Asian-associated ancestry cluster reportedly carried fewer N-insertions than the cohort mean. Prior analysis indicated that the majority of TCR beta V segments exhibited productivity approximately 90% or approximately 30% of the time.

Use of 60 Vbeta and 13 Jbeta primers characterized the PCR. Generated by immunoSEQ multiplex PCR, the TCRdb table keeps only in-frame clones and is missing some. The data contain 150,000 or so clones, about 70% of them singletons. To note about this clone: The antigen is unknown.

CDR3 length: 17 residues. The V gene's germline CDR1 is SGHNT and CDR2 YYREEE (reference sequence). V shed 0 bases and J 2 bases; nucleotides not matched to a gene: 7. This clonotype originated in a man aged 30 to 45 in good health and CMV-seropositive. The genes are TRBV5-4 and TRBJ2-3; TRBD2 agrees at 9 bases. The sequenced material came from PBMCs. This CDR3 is CASSLGGAGGNTDTQYF. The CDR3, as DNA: TGTGCCAGCAGCTTGGGGGGCGCGGGAGGGAACACAGATACGCAGTATTTT. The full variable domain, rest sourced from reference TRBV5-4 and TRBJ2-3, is ETGVTQSPTHLIKTRGQQVTLRCSSQSGHNTVSWYQQALGQGPQFIFQYYREEENGRGNFPPRFSGLQFPNYSSELNVNALELDDSALYLCASSLGGAGGNTDTQYFGPGTRLTVL.